What follows are 3 T cell receptor beta chains derived from one specimen sequenced in a study of shared clonotypes between healthy human individuals. The data were produced by immunoSEQ multiplex PCR, yet TCRdb's version contains in-frame clones alone and is incomplete. The sample has roughly 1.4 million clones; less than 99% are singletons. The sequencing input was naive CD4+ T cells sorted from blood. As for subset: CD45RA+ positively selected. The receptors derive from a man aged 30 to 39 in good health.

The rearrangement uses TRBV6-6 and TRBJ2-2, with a weak D call TRBD1 (6 bases). Trimming left V 6 bases short and J 6 bases short, with 14 bases between. Germline assignment: CDR1 MNHNY and CDR2 SVGAGI (reference sequence). This CDR3 is built from 14 residues. CDR3 nucleotide sequence: TGTGCCAGCAGACCACAGGGTAGCGCCGGGGAGCTGTTTTTT. Its protein product is CASRPQGSAGELFF.

This rearrangement joins TRBV6-5 to TRBJ2-7; D is possibly TRBD1 or TRBD2 (5 bases each). In germline, CDR1 is MNHEY, CDR2 SVGAGI. The V gene lost 6 bases and the J gene lost 2 bases, with 17 bases spanning the gap. CDR3 length equals 15 residues. As DNA, the CDR3 is TGTGCCAGCAGGTTGAGGGGTTCCACACCCTACGAGCAGTACTTC. The encoded protein is CASRLRGSTPYEQYF.

As regards this clone: This sample includes further DNA sequences coding for the same CDR3. The V call is TRBV9, the J call TRBJ2-7, with D possibly matching TRBD2 (5 bases). V was cut by 0 bases and J by 1 base, with 5 bases left in between. The CDR3 spans 13 residues. CDR1 SGDLS and CDR2 YYNGEE come from the germline V gene. CDR3 sequence (DNA): TGTGCCAGCAGCGTAGGACTATCCTACGAGCAGTACTTC. Translated, it gives CASSVGLSYEQYF.